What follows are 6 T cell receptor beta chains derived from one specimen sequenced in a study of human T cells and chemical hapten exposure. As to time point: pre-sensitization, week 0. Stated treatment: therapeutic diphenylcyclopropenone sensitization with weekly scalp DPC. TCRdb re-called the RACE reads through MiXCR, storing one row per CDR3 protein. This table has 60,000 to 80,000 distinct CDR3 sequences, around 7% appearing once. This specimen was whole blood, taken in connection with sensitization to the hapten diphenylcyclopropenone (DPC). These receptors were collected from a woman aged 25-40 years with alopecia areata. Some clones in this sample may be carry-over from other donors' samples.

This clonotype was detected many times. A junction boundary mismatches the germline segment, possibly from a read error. The CDR3 protein is CATSRDRILDRGPEF. The CDR3 region has the DNA TGTGCCACCAGCAGAGATCGGATTTTGGACAGGGGGCCCGAGTTT. The genes are TRBV15 and TRBJ1-5; 11 bases are shared with TRBD1. CDR3 length: 15 residues. Germline V gene lookup returns CDR1 LNHNV and CDR2 YYDKDF (reference sequence).

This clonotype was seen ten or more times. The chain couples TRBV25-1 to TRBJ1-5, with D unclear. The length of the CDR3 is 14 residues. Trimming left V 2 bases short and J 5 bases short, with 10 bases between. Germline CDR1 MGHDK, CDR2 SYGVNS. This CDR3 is CASSEMGHHQPQHF. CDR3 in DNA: TGTGCCAGCAGTGAAATGGGTCACCATCAGCCCCAGCATTTT.

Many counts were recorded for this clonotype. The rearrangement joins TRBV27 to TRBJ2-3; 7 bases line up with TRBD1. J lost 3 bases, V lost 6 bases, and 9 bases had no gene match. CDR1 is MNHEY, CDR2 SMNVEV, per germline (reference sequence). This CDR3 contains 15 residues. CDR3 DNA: TGTGCCAGCAGCTCTGACAGGGCTATAACAGATACGCAGTATTTT. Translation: CASSSDRAITDTQYF.

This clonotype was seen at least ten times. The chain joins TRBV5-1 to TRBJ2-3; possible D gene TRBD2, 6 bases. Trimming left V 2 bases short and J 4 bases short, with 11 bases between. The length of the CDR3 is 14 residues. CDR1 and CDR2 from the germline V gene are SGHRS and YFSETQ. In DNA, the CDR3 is TGCGCCAGCAGCTTTGGCGGGGTCCCAGATACGCAGTATTTT. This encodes CASSFGGVPDTQYF.

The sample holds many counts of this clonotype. The CDR3 sequence is CASSLAWGGPDTQYF. As DNA, the CDR3 is TGTGCCAGCAGCTTAGCCTGGGGGGGGCCAGATACGCAGTATTTT. The V call is TRBV7-8, the J call TRBJ2-3; tentatively, D is TRBD2 (7 bases). Trimming cost V 0 bases and J 4 bases, with 11 bases left between them. Germline values: CDR1 SGHVS, CDR2 FQNEAQ. This CDR3 comprises 15 residues.

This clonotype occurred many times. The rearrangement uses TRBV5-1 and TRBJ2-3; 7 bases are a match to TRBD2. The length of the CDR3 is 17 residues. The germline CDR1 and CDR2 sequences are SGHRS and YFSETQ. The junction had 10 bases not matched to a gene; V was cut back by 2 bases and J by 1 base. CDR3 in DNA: TGCGCCAGCAGCTTAGGTTTGGATGCGGGGGGCACAGATACGCAGTATTTT. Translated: CASSLGLDAGGTDTQYF. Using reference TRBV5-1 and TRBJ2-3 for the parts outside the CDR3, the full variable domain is KAGVTQTPRYLIKTRGQQVTLSCSPISGHRSVSWYQQTPGQGLQFLFEYFSETQRNKGNFPGRFSGRQFSNSRSEMNVSTLELGDSALYLCASSLGLDAGGTDTQYFGPGTRLTVL.